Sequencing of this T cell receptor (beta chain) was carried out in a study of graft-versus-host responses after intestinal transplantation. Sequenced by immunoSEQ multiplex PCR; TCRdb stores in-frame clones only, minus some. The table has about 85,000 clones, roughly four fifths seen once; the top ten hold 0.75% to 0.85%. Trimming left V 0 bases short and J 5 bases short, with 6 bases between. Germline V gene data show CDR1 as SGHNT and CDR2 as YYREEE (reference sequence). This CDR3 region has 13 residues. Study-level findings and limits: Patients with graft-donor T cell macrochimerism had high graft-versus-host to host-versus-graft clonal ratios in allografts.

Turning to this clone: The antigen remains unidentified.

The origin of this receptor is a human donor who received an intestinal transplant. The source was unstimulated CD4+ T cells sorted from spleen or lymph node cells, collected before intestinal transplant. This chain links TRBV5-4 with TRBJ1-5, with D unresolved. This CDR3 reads CASSLGEHQPQHF. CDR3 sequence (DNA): TGTGCCAGCAGCTTGGGGGAGCATCAGCCCCAGCATTTT.